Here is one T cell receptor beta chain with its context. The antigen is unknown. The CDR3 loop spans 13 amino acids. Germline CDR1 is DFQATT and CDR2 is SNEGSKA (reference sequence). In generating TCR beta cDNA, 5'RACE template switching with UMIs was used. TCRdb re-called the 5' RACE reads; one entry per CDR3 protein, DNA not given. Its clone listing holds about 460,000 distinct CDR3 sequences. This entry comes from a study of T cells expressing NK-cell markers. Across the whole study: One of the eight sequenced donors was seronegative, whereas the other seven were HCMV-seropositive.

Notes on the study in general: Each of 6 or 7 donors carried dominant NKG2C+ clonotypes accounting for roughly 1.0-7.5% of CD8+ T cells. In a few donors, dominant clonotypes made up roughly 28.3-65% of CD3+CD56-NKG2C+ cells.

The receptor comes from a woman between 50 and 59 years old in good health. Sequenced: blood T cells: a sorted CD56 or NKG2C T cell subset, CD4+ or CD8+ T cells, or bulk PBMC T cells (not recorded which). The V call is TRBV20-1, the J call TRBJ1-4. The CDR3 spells CSARDTRDEKLFF.